The entry below describes one T cell receptor (beta chain). PCR primers comprised 60 Vbeta and 13 Jbeta primers. The repertoire was sequenced with immunoSEQ multiplex PCR; TCRdb's copy has only in-frame clones and lacks some. The sample lists approximately 250,000 clones; about 77% were seen once. The data are from a study of cytomegalovirus exposure and HLA in healthy donors. The junction had 7 bases not matched to a gene; V was cut back by 2 bases and J by 6 bases. The CDR3 runs 15 residues. Germline values: CDR1 SGHVS, CDR2 FNYEAQ. The specimen sequenced was PBMCs. The chain is built from TRBV7-6 and TRBJ1-2, with 9 nucleotides matching TRBD1. This receptor was taken from a boy younger than 18 in good health and CMV-seronegative. This CDR3 reads CASSLSAWDRDGYTF. The CDR3 DNA reads TGTGCCAGCAGCTTATCCGCCTGGGACAGGGATGGCTACACCTTC.